The sequence of this TCR beta chain was determined in a study of CD8 T cells in Susac syndrome (dated by TCRdb to between 2018 and 2021). Regarding the research as a whole: The study used repertoire sequencing to test whether antigen drove CD8+ T cell activation and differentiation in Susac syndrome. The clonality of the CD8+ T cell repertoire was compared across about a dozen healthy donors, about 14 Susac syndrome patients and around 16 multiple sclerosis patients. Study-wide conclusions, independent of this receptor: The study acknowledged that relatively few individuals were included in the TCR sequencing and HLA analysis.

High-throughput TCR beta sequencing profiled peripheral blood CD8+ and CD4+ T cells from healthy donors, Susac syndrome patients and multiple sclerosis patients. The multiple sclerosis controls were treatment-naive patients whose relapsing-remitting disease, either stable or active, fulfilled the revised McDonald criteria. CD8+ TEMRA cells were enriched by FACS, while bulk CD8+ and CD4+ T cells were purified by magnetic negative isolation. Blood was drawn into EDTA tubes, processed within 24 hours, and PBMCs were isolated by density gradient centrifugation. PBMCs intended for TCR sequencing were cryopreserved in liquid nitrogen and were subsequently thawed in a 37 degrees C water bath. The sorted or isolated CD4+, CD8+ and CD8+ TEMRA cells had a purity of 90% or higher. A remark on this clonotype: The clone's antigen remains unknown. Per-base qualities were not stored, and no clone one base away is much larger.

From its cysteine to its phenylalanine, the CDR3 spans 11 amino acids. The read is trimmed to its CDR3 DNA, 33 bases read in frame from base 1. Relative to germline, V is 5 bases shorter and J is 8 bases shorter, with 6 bases between their ends. The germline V gene specifies MDHEN as CDR1 and SYDVKM as CDR2. RNA was extracted using the RNeasy kit, and roughly 0.5 to 1 microgram was reverse transcribed with random hexamers. The immunoSEQ multiplex PCR assay, covering 54 Vbeta and 13 Jbeta segments, was used to amplify TCR beta CDR3 regions. To correct PCR amplification bias, a synthetic template baseline was used for both primer optimization and computational correction. Processing in the source paper ran as follows. Reads were annotated to V, D and J genes according to IMGT and were analyzed with immunoSEQ Analyzer, with only productive sequences retained. Clonality was calculated as one minus the Shannon entropy normalized by log2 of the number of productive unique sequences. For each patient and control, public and private clones were evaluated within the 100 most prevalent clones. Clones were defined as Susac-specific when absent from the healthy and MS cohorts, from over a thousand published viral clones and from other ImmuneACCESS disease sequences. In-frame beta chains were kept once TCRdb had trimmed the public reads at Q25 with fastp and called clones with MiXCR. Merged by CDR3 protein, the rows form single entries marked with the most common genes and DNA. The V and J calls reflect TCRdb's pipeline rather than the authors' work. Present in this sample are 95,000 to 150,000 distinct CDR3 sequences, 85% to 95% of which were seen just once. Of the sample, around 0.3% is held by the ten largest clones.

The V and J segments used are TRBV28 and TRBJ2-2, with the D gene uncertain. The sequenced sample consisted of CD8+ T cells from PBMCs. The TCR sequence derives from a human donor with multiple sclerosis. The nucleotide sequence is given as TGTGCCAGCAGTCACGGGGGGGAGCTGTTTTTT. Its coded protein is CASSHGGELFF.